The 10 T cell receptor beta chains reported below all come from one sample, sequenced in a study of T cells after yellow fever vaccination. MiXCR, run by TCRdb on the 5' RACE reads, gives a single entry per CDR3 protein. The profile covers 300,000 to 350,000 distinct CDR3 sequences, with almost 4% appearing a single time and less than 25% taken by the ten largest. Sequencing was performed on PBMCs, taken 5 days after the yellow fever booster vaccination. The receptor set was obtained from a young man who received the YFV17D yellow fever vaccine.

This clonotype was found a few times. The chain employs TRBV7-2 and TRBJ2-5, with 9 bases lining up with TRBD2. The ends lost 3 bases at V and 4 bases at J; junction bases unmatched: 6. This CDR3 is built from 15 residues. Germline V gene sequence: CDR1 SGHTA, CDR2 FQGNSA. The CDR3 region has the DNA TGTGCCAGCAGCTTCCAGCGGGGGGAAGGAGAGACCCAGTACTTC. It codes for CASSFQRGEGETQYF.

This chain joins TRBV3-1 and TRBJ1-5; 7 nucleotides match TRBD1. This CDR3 spans 15 amino acids. The germline gives CDR1 LGHDT, CDR2 YNNKEL (reference sequence). V shed 4 bases and J 4 bases; nucleotides not matched to a gene: 7. This CDR3 reads CASSRQGGPNQPQHF. In DNA, the CDR3 is TGTGCCAGCAGCCGACAGGGAGGACCAAATCAGCCCCAGCATTTT.

This clonotype has a count of ten or more. The rearrangement uses TRBV7-9 and TRBJ1-1; the D is unclear. The V gene lost 7 bases and the J gene lost 6 bases, with 15 bases spanning the gap. CDR1 SEHNR and CDR2 FQNEAQ come from the germline V gene (reference sequence). CDR3 size: 13 residues. CDR3 sequence reads: CASNPVEGSEAFF. The CDR3 DNA follows: TGTGCCAGCAACCCCGTGGAAGGATCTGAAGCTTTCTTT. Based on the CDR3 plus reference TRBV7-9 and TRBJ1-1, the full variable domain is DTGVSQNPRHKITKRGQNVTFRCDPISEHNRLYWYRQTLGQGPEFLTYFQNEAQLEKSRLLSDRFSAERPKGSFSTLEIQRTEQGDSAMYLCASNPVEGSEAFFGQGTRLTVV.

At least ten counts were recorded for this clonotype. This chain joins TRBV5-1 and TRBJ1-4; maybe TRBD1 (5 bases). Germline V lookup: CDR1 SGHRS, CDR2 YFSETQ. The germline V and J ends were trimmed by 9 bases and 2 bases, with 20 bases remaining between them. The CDR3 is made up of 16 amino acids. The CDR3 DNA sequence: TGCGCCACCCGGGCAGGGTACCAAGGGACTAATGAAAAACTGTTTTTT. As protein: CATRAGYQGTNEKLFF.

The chain joins TRBV25-1 to TRBJ2-2, with D uncertain. V gave up 3 bases and J gave up 5 bases, with 7 bases separating them. CDR1 and CDR2 from the germline V gene are MGHDK and SYGVNS. The CDR3 consists of 13 residues. CDR3 sequence reads: CASSDPLTGELFF. The DNA for the CDR3 is TGTGCCAGCAGTGACCCCCTTACCGGGGAGCTGTTTTTT.

CDR3 DNA sequence: TGTGCCAGCAGGGCGGACGGTTTCCAAGAGACCCAGTACTTC. It yields the protein CASRADGFQETQYF. The chain is built from TRBV7-9 and TRBJ2-5; D unresolved. V was pared by 6 bases and J by 1 base, with 12 bases between. The CDR3 extends over 14 amino acids. Germline loops: CDR1 SEHNR, CDR2 FQNEAQ (reference sequence). Combining the CDR3 with reference TRBV7-9 and TRBJ2-5 gives the whole variable domain DTGVSQNPRHKITKRGQNVTFRCDPISEHNRLYWYRQTLGQGPEFLTYFQNEAQLEKSRLLSDRFSAERPKGSFSTLEIQRTEQGDSAMYLCASRADGFQETQYFGPGTRLLVL.

This chain links TRBV19 with TRBJ2-4; D remains ambiguous. The CDR3 contains 14 residues. The V and J ends lost 4 bases and 6 bases respectively, with 13 bases between them. The germline CDR1 and CDR2 sequences are LNHDA and SQIVND (reference sequence). CDR3 in amino acids: CASSTRVGVNIQYF. CDR3 coding DNA: TGTGCCAGTAGTACTCGAGTCGGAGTAAACATTCAGTACTTC.

This clonotype was seen a few times. The gene calls are TRBV5-1 and TRBJ2-5, with TRBD1 matching 7 bases. This CDR3 contains 14 residues. J was trimmed by 1 base and V by 3 bases; bases with no gene match: 3. CDR1 SGHRS and CDR2 YFSETQ come from the germline V gene. The CDR3: CASSSYRGQETQYF. The CDR3 DNA sequence: TGCGCCAGCAGCTCGTACAGGGGCCAAGAGACCCAGTACTTC.

This clonotype was observed a handful of times. This chain connects TRBV3-1 to TRBJ2-2; D possibly corresponds to TRBD1 (6 bases). The CDR3 loop spans 15 amino acids. Germline values: CDR1 LGHDT, CDR2 YNNKEL (reference sequence). V lost 5 bases and J 3 bases, leaving 13 bases between the germline ends. The CDR3 coding sequence is TGTGCCAGCAGCGCCGGGACATATTACACCGGGGAGCTGTTTTTT. This encodes CASSAGTYYTGELFF.

This clonotype was observed a few times. The chain is built from TRBV29-1 and TRBJ2-4; D not resolved. Looked up from germline, CDR1 is SQVTM and CDR2 is ANQGSEA. This CDR3 is built from 13 residues. Trimming stripped 5 bases from V and 0 bases from J, with 8 bases between. As DNA, the CDR3 is TGCAGCGTTAGGTCCTTAGCCAAAAACATTCAGTACTTC. Protein product: CSVRSLAKNIQYF.